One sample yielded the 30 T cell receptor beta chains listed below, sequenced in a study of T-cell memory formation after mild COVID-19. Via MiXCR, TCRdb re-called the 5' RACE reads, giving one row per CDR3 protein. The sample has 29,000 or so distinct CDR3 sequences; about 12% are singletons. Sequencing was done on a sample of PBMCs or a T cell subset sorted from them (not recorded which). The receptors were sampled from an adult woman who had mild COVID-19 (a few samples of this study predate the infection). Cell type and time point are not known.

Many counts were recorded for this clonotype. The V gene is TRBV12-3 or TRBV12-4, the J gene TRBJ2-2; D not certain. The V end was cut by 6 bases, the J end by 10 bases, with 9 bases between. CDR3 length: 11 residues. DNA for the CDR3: TGTGCCAGCAGAGGGTTCGCGGAGCTGTTTTTT. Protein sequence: CASRGFAELFF.

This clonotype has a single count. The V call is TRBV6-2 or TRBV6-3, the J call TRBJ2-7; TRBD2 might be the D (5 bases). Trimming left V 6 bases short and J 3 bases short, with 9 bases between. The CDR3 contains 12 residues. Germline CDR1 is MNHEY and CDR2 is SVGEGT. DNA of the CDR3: TGTGCCAGCAGGGACGGGAACTACGAGCAGTACGTC. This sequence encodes CASRDGNYEQYV.

In DNA form, the CDR3 reads TGTGCCAGCACCCCTGGGAGGCGGGGGGCCAGCACAGATACGCAGTATTTT. Amino acid sequence: CASTPGRRGASTDTQYF. The chain carries TRBV2 and TRBJ2-3, with TRBD2 matching over 8 bases. The length of the CDR3 is 17 residues. Trimming removed 7 bases from V and 0 bases from J; junction bases left unmatched: 12. CDR1 and CDR2 from the germline V gene are SNHLY and FYNNEI.

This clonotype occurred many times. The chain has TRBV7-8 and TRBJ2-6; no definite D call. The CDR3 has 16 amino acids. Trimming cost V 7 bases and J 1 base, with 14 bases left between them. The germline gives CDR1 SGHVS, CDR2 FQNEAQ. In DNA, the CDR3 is TGTGCCAGCAACCTCGTGGAGATATCTGGGGCCAACGTCCTGACTTTC. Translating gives CASNLVEISGANVLTF.

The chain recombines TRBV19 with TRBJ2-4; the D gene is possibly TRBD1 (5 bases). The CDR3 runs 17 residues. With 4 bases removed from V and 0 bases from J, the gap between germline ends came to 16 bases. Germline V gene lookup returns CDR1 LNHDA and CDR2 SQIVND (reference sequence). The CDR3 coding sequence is TGTGCCAGTAGTACTCTCGGTCGGACATTAGCCAAAAACATTCAGTACTTC. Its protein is CASSTLGRTLAKNIQYF.

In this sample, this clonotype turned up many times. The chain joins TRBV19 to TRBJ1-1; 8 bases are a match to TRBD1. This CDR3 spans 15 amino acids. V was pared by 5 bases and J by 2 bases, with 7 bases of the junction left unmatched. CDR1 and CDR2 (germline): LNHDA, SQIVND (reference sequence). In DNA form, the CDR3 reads TGTGCCAGTAGTCCGCGGGGACAGGTTAACACTGAAGCTTTCTTT. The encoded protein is CASSPRGQVNTEAFF.

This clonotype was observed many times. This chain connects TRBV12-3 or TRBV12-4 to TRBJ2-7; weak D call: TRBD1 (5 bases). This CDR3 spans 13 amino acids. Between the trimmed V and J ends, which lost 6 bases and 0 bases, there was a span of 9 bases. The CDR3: CASSQDSSYEQYF. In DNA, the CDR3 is TGTGCCAGCAGCCAAGACAGCTCCTACGAGCAGTACTTC.

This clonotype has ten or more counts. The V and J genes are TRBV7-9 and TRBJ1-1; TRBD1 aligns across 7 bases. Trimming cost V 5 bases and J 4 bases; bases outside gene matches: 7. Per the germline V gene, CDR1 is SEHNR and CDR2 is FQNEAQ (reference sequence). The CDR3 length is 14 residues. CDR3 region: CASSLATGATEAFF. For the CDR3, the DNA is TGTGCCAGCAGCCTGGCTACAGGGGCCACTGAAGCTTTCTTT.

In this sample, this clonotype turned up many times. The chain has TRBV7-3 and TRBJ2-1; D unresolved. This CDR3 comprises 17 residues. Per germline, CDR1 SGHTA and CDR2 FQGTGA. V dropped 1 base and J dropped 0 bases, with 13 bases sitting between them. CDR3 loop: CASSLIPARSSYNEQFF. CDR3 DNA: TGTGCCAGCAGCTTAATCCCAGCGAGAAGCTCCTACAATGAGCAGTTCTTC. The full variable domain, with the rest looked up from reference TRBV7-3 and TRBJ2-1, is GAGVSQTPSNKVTEKGKYVELRCDPISGHTALYWYRQSLGQGPEFLIYFQGTGAADDSGLPNDRFFAVRPEGSVSTLKIQRTERGDSAVYLCASSLIPARSSYNEQFFGPGTRLTVL.

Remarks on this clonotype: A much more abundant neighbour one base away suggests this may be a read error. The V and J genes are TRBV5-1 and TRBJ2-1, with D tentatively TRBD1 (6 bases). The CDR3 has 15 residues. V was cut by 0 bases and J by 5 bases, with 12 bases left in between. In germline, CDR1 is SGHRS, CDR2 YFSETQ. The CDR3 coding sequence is TGCGCCAGCAGCTTGGACACAGGGTTAGACAATGAGCAGTTCTTC. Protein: CASSLDTGLDNEQFF.

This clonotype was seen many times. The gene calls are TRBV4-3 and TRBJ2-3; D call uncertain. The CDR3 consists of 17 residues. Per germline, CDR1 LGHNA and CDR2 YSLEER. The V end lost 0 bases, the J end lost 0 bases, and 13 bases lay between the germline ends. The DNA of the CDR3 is TGCGCCAGCAGCCAAGATACCCCGGATTCCAGCACAGATACGCAGTATTTT. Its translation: CASSQDTPDSSTDTQYF.

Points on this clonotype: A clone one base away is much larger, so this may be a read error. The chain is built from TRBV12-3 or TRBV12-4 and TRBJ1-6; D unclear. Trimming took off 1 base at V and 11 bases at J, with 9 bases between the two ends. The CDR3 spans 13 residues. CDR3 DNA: TGTGCCAGCAGTTTAGGGAGGTTTCCACCCCTCCACTTT. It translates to CASSLGRFPPLHF.

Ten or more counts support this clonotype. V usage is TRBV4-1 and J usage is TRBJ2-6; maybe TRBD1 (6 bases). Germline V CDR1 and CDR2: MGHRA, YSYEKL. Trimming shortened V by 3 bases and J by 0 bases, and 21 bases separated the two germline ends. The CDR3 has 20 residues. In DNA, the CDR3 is TGCGCCAGCAGCCAGGGGGTGACAGGCCTAATGATCTCTGGGGCCAACGTCCTGACTTTC. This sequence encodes CASSQGVTGLMISGANVLTF.

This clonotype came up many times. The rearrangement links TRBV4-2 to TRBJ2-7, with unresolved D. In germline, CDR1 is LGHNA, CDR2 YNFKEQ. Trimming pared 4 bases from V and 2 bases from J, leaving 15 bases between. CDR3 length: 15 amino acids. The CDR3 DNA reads TGTGCCAGCAGCCTAGGGCGCGGCGGCACCTACGAGCAGTACTTC. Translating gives CASSLGRGGTYEQYF.

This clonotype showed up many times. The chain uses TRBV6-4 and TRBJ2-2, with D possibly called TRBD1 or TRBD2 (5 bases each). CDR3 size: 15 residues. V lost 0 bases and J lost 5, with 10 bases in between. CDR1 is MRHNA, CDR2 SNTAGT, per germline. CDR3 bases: TGTGCCAGCAGTGACTCAATCGGGGCGACCGGGGAGCTGTTTTTT. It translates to CASSDSIGATGELFF.

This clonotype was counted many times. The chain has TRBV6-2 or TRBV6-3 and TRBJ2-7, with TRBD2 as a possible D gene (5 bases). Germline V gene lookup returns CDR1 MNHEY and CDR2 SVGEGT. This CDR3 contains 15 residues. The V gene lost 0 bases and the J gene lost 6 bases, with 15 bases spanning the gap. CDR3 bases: TGTGCCAGCAGTTACTCTAGCGAGGGAAGCGTCGAGCAGTACTTC. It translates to CASSYSSEGSVEQYF.

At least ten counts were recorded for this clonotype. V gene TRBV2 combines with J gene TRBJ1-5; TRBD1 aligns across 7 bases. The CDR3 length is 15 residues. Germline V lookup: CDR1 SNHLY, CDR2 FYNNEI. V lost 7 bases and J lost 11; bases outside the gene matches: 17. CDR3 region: CASNPMGVPGGTQHF. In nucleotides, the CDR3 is TGTGCCAGCAATCCGATGGGGGTTCCAGGGGGGACCCAGCATTTT.

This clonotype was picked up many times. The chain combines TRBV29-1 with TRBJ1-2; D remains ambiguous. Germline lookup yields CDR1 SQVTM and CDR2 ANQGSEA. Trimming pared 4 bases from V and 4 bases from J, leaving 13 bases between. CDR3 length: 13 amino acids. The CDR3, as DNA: TGCAGCGTTGGAGGAGGGTCAAGCTATGGCTACACCTTC. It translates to CSVGGGSSYGYTF.

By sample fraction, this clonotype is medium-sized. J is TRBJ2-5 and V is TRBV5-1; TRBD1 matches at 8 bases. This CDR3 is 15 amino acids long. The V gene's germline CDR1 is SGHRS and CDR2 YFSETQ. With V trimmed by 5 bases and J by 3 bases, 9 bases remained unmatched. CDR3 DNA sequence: TGCGCCAGCAGGACGCGCATGACAGGGGAAGAGACCCAGTACTTC. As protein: CASRTRMTGEETQYF. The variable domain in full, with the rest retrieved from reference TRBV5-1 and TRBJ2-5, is KAGVTQTPRYLIKTRGQQVTLSCSPISGHRSVSWYQQTPGQGLQFLFEYFSETQRNKGNFPGRFSGRQFSNSRSEMNVSTLELGDSALYLCASRTRMTGEETQYFGPGTRLLVL.

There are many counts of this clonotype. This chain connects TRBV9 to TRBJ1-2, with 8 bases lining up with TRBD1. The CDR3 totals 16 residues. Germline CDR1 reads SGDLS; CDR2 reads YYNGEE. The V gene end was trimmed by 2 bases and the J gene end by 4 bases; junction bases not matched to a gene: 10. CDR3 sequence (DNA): TGTGCCAGCAGCGTCTCCGGACAGGGCAAGAGCTATGGCTACACCTTC. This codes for CASSVSGQGKSYGYTF.

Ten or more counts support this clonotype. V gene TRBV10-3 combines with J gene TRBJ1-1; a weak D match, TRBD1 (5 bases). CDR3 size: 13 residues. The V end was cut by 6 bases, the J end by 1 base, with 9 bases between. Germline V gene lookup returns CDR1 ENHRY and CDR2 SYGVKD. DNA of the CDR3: TGTGCCATCAGCCGGGACCCGAACACTGAAGCTTTCTTT. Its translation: CAISRDPNTEAFF.

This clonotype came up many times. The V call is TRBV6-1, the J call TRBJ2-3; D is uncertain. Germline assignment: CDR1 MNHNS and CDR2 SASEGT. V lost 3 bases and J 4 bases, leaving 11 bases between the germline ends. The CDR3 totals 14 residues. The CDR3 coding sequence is TGTGCCAGCAGTGATCCGACGCGGCCAGATACGCAGTATTTT. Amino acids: CASSDPTRPDTQYF.

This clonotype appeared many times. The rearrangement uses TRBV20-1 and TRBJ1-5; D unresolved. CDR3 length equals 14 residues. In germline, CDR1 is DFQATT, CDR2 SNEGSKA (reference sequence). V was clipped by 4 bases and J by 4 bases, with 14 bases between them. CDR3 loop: CSATDGRENQPQHF. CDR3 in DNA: TGCAGTGCTACAGACGGCAGAGAAAATCAGCCCCAGCATTTT.

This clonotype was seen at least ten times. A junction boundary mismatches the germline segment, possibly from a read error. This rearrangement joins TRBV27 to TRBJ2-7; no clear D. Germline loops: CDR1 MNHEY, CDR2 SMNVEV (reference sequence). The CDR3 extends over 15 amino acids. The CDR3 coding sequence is TGTGCCAGCAGTTTATCTGTACCGGCCTTCTACGAGCAGTGCTTC. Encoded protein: CASSLSVPAFYEQCF.

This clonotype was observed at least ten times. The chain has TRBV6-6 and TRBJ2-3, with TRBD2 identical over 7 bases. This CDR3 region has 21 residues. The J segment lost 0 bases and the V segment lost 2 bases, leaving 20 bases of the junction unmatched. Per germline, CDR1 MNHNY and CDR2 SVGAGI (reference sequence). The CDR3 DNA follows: TGTGCCAGCAGTTACGGGATGTGGTCAGCGGGAAACCTACCTAGCACAGATACGCAGTATTTT. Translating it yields CASSYGMWSAGNLPSTDTQYF.

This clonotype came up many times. The CDR3 DNA reads as TGCAGCGTTGCCCCGGGACTAGCGGGATCATTTGATGAGCAGTTCTTC. It translates to CSVAPGLAGSFDEQFF. The chain employs TRBV29-1 and TRBJ2-1; TRBD2 matches at 13 bases. After removal of 4 bases from V and 8 bases from J, the junction contained 11 bases not matched to a gene. This CDR3 comprises 16 residues. Germline-derived CDR1 and CDR2 are SQVTM and ANQGSEA.

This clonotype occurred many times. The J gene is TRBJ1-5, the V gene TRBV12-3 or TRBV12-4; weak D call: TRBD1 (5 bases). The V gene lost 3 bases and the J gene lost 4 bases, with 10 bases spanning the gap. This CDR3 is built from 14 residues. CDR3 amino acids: CASSLGERNQPQHF. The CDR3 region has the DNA TGTGCCAGCAGTTTGGGGGAGAGAAATCAGCCCCAGCATTTT.

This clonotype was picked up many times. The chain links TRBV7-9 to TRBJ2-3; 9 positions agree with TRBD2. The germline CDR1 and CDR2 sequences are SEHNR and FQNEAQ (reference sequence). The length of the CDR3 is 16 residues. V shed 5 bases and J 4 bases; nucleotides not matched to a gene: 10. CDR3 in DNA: TGTGCCAGCAGCCCCGTCAAGGCGGGGGGGGCAGATACGCAGTATTTT. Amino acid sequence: CASSPVKAGGADTQYF.

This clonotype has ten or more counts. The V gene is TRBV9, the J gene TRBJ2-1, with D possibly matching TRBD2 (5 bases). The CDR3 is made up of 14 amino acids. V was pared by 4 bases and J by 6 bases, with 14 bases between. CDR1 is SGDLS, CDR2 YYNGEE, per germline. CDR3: CASSLSPGSNEQFF. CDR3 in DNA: TGTGCCAGCAGCCTAAGCCCGGGGAGCAATGAGCAGTTCTTC.

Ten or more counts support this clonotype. CDR3 in DNA: TGTGCCAGCAGCTTAGTTGAAGCTTTCTTT. Residues: CASSLVEAFF. The gene calls are TRBV11-2 and TRBJ1-1, with D unresolved. Per the germline V gene, CDR1 is SGHAT and CDR2 is FQNNGV. This CDR3 is built from 10 residues. The germline V and J ends were trimmed by 1 base and 7 bases, with 1 base remaining between them.